This T cell receptor (beta chain) is from a study of T cells in women clearing cervical HPV infection. Overall study context: Case blood drawn at lesion detection; control blood after infection cleared.

The assay was immunoSEQ multiplex PCR, and TCRdb's table has in-frame clones only and misses some. This sample's clone table lists roughly 40,000 clones. About this clone: The read ends 3 residues shy of where the CDR3 ends; the end is completed using the germline J gene.

J was trimmed by 2 bases and V by 4 bases; bases with no gene match: 6. Germline-derived CDR1 and CDR2 are SGHRS and YFSETQ. CDR3 length: 15 amino acids. The receptor's source is a woman aged 18-70 years with a cervical HPV16 infection that either progressed to CIN3+ or cleared (not recorded which). The chain combines TRBV5-1 with TRBJ2-5, with 9 bases identical to TRBD2. The sequencing input was blood buffy coat. The CDR3 DNA, read in part, is TGCGCCAGCAGCCCCCTAGCGGGAAGACAAGAGACC. Amino acids: CASSPLAGRQET. The whole CDR3 protein reads CASSPLAGRQETQYF.